The present T cell receptor (beta chain) was sequenced within a study of human T cells and chemical hapten exposure. Trimming took 3 bases from V and 13 from J, leaving 9 bases between them. Germline V gives CDR1 MGHDK, CDR2 SYGVNS. The CDR3 totals 11 residues. This clonotype came up a few times. Individual cDNA molecules (in the library) carried attached unique molecular identifiers. TCRdb re-called the reads with MiXCR, one entry per CDR3 protein. The data show around 120,000 distinct CDR3 sequences, less than 10% seen once. Total RNA was isolated from whole blood that had not been fractionated. The sequenced sample was whole blood. The chain is built from TRBV25-1 and TRBJ1-4, with D unresolved. The origin of this receptor is a human donor in good health. Some clones in this sample may be carry-over from other donors' samples. The CDR3: CASSDGGRLFF. The CDR3 region has the DNA TGTGCCAGCAGTGACGGCGGGAGACTGTTTTTT.